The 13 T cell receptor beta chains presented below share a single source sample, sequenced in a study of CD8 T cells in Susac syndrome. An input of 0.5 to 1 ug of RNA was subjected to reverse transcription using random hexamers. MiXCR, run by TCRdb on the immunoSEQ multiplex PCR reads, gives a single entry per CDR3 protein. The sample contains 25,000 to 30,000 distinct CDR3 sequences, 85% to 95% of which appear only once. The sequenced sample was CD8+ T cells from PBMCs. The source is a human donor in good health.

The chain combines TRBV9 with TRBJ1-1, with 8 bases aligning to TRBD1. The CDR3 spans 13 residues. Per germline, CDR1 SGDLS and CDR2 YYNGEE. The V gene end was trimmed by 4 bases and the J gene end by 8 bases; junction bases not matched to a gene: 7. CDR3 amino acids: CASSPLRQGEAFF. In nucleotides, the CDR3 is TGTGCCAGCAGCCCGTTGAGACAGGGGGAAGCTTTCTTT.

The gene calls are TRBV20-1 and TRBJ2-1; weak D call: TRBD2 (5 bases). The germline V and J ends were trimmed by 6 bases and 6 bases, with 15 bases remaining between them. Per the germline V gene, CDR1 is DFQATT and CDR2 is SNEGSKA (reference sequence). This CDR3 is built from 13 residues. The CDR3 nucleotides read TGCAGTGCCGCGGACTTGTTTCGCAATGAGCAGTTCTTC. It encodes CSAADLFRNEQFF.

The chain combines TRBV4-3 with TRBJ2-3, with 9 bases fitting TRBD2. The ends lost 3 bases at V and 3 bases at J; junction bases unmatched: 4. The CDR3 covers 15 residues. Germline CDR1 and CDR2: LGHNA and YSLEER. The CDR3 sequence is CASSHGGGATDTQYF. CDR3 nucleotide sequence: TGCGCCAGCAGCCATGGCGGGGGGGCAACAGATACGCAGTATTTT.

The chain's CDR3 is CASPPWGETQYF. Here the CDR3 DNA reads TGCGCCAGCCCGCCCTGGGGAGAGACCCAGTACTTC. The chain carries TRBV10-1 and TRBJ2-5; unclear D gene. Trimming removed 8 bases from V and 4 bases from J, with 11 bases in between. Germline CDR1 reads WNHNN; CDR2 reads SYGVQD (reference sequence). This CDR3 spans 12 amino acids.

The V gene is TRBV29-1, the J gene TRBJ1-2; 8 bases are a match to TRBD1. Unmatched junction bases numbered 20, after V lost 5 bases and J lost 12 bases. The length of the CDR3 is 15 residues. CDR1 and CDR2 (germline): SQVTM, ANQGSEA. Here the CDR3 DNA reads TGCAGCGTTTTAAAGACCGGGACAGGAGGTTTTCAGGACACCTTC. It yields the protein CSVLKTGTGGFQDTF.

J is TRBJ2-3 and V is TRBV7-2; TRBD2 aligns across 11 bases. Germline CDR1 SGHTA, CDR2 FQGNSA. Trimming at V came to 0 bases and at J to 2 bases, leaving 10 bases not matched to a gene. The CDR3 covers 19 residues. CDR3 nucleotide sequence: TGTGCCAGCAGCTTAGCCGTACTAGCGGGGGCGCGGAACACAGATACGCAGTATTTT. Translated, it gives CASSLAVLAGARNTDTQYF.

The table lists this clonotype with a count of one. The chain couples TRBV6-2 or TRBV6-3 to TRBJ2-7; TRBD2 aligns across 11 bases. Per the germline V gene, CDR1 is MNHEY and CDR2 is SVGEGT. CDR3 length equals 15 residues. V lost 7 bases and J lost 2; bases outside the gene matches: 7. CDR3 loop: CASTSTSGVTYEQYF. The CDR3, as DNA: TGTGCCAGCACGTCGACTAGCGGGGTTACCTACGAGCAGTACTTC.

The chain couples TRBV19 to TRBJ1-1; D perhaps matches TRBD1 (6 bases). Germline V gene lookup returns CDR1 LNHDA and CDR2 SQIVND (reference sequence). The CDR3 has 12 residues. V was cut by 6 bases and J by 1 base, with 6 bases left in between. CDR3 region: CASRTGNTEAFF. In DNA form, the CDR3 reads TGTGCCAGTAGGACAGGGAACACTGAAGCTTTCTTT.

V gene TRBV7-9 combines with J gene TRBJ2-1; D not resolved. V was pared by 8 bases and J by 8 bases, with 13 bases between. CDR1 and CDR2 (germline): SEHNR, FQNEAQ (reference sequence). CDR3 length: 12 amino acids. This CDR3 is CASSVDGHEQFF. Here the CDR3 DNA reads TGTGCCAGCTCAGTGGATGGCCATGAGCAGTTCTTC.

The CDR3 is CASSLDGRPREKLFF. In DNA, the CDR3 is TGCGCCAGCAGCTTGGATGGAAGACCTCGTGAAAAACTGTTTTTT. The chain carries TRBV5-1 and TRBJ1-4; D gene ambiguous. Between the trimmed V and J ends, which lost 0 bases and 7 bases, there was a span of 13 bases. The CDR3 has 15 residues. Germline V gives CDR1 SGHRS, CDR2 YFSETQ. The full variable domain, with the rest looked up from reference TRBV5-1 and TRBJ1-4, is KAGVTQTPRYLIKTRGQQVTLSCSPISGHRSVSWYQQTPGQGLQFLFEYFSETQRNKGNFPGRFSGRQFSNSRSEMNVSTLELGDSALYLCASSLDGRPREKLFFGSGTQLSVL.

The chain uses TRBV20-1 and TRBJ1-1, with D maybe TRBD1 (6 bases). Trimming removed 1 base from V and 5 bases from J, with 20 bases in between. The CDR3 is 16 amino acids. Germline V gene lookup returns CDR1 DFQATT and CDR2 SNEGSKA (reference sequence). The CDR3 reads CSARGNRQGLWTEAFF. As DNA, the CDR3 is TGCAGTGCTAGAGGGAATCGTCAGGGGCTATGGACTGAAGCTTTCTTT.

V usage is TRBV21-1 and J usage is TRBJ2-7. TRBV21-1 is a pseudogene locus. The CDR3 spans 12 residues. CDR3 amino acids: CASSTVFYEQYF. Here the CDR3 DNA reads TGTGCCAGCAGCACCGTATTCTACGAGCAGTACTTC.

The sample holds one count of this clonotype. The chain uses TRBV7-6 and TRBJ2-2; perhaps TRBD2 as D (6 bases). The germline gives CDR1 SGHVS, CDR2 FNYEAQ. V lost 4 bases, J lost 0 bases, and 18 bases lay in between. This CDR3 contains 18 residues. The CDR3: CASSSPSGRDSNTGELFF. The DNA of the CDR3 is TGTGCCAGCAGCTCCCCATCAGGCAGGGACTCGAACACCGGGGAGCTGTTTTTT.